The sequence of this T cell receptor (beta chain) was determined in a study of T cells in Graves' hyperthyroidism and ophthalmopathy (dated by TCRdb to about 2019). About the investigation overall: Peripheral blood was sampled at the time of initial diagnosis, prior to any treatment. To identify distinguishing TCR V-J signatures, a discovery cohort of 100 or so patients was used, comprising fewer than 45 with Graves' ophthalmopathy and about 59 with stable Graves' hyperthyroidism. An independent validation cohort of under 20 hyperthyroidism patients and 15 or so patients who later progressed to ophthalmopathy tested prospective prediction of ophthalmopathy. The roughly 99 discovery patients were divided at random into training and test sets in a 7:3 ratio. In addition, the study compared T-cell repertoires in thyroid tissue and in blood from roughly six Graves' hyperthyroidism patients. Following sampling, methimazole starting at 30 mg daily was given to hyperthyroidism patients, and high-dose intravenous methylprednisolone was given to ophthalmopathy patients. TCR Vbeta CDR3 sequencing of approximately 140 peripheral blood samples (43 ophthalmopathy, 70 to 85 hyperthyroidism and around 17 progressor patients) is reported in the paper.

Amplification of TCR beta CDR3 regions was carried out from RNA transcripts. The TCR CDR3 was subjected to a first round of RT-PCR using the HTBI primer set and the Qiagen OneStep RT-PCR kit. Libraries were constructed in a second round of multiplex PCR, after which size selection and purification were performed. Sequencing of the libraries was done on an Illumina HiSeq2000 using paired-end 100 bp reads. Per the original workflow: Raw data were processed with SOAPnuke, discarding reads with adapters, uncalled bases, mean Phred below 15, or no exact constant-primer or identifier match. COPE v1.2.5 was used to merge the high-quality paired reads, and each unique nucleotide sequence was defined as a clonotype. MiTCR v1.1 was used to align clonotypes to the IMGT TRBV, TRBD and TRBJ reference segments. The analysis included only V-J combinations with a frequency above 0.0001, which together covered 99% to 99.2% of the repertoires. The TCS score was defined as F50 (clonal expansion) divided by E x V (chaos), with BLOSUM62-based TCRdist calculated between CDR3 peptides within each V-J. Welch's t-statistics and random forest reduced some 510 V-J features to about 12, which were used in a naive Bayes classifier (R e1071). TCRdb itself trimmed the public reads at Q25 with fastp, ran MiXCR and retained productive beta chains. Entries that share a CDR3 protein sequence are merged under the most common genes and DNA. TCRdb's processing, not the authors' own work, is the source of the V and J calls. Counted in this sample were some 490,000 distinct CDR3 sequences; about 20% of them appeared once. The ten largest clonotypes hold around 47% of the sample.

Moderately to severely active disease, a Clinical Activity Score of at least 3, a NOSPECS grade of at least 4, and a duration under 3 months were present in ophthalmopathy patients. Exclusion was applied to patients with uncontrolled infections, other autoimmune diseases, pregnancy or lactation. Diagnoses were established on the basis of clinical symptoms, serum thyroxine and TRAb, thyroid ultrasound, and orbital computed tomography. PBMCs were separated from roughly 10 ml of fresh peripheral blood using Ficoll-Paque density gradient centrifugation. Trizol reagent was used to extract total RNA, and RNA quality was then checked on an Agilent 2100 Bioanalyzer. This clonotype was counted only a few times. Its antigen specificity is not known. No per-base quality is available; no much larger clone lies one base away. V is clipped by 4 bases and J by 1 base, and the sequence between their germline boundaries is 20 bases long. From its cysteine to its phenylalanine, the CDR3 spans 18 amino acids. CDR3 DNA only is kept here, 54 bases in frame from base 1. CDR1 and CDR2 were assigned from the germline V gene as ENHRY and SYGVKD.

Points the paper makes about the study in general: In validation, progression to ophthalmopathy was predicted by the model with 70.59% sensitivity and 72% to 85% specificity, a median of approximately 7.1 months before onset. No statistical method was used to set the sample size in advance, and investigators knew the group allocation. A 13 V-J signature model separated ophthalmopathy from stable hyperthyroidism, with roughly 88% sensitivity and 81.08% specificity in cross-validation and 80%/75% in testing. Most expanded thyroid clonotypes (frequency above 0.001) were also detected in blood, suggesting blood repertoires may reflect thyroid immune responses.

The rearranged segments are TRBV10-3 and TRBJ2-1, with TRBD2 tentatively as D gene (6 bases match). This TCR came from a woman aged 70 to 79 with Graves' ophthalmopathy. Specimen: blood. In nucleotides, the sequence is TGTGCCATCAGTGGATCCTCCCCGGGAGAAGGGTCCTACAATGAGCAGTTCTTC. Translated, this gives CAISGSSPGEGSYNEQFF.